These T cell receptor beta chains were read from a single sample in a study of T cell changes during pregnancy in multiple sclerosis. Sequenced by immunoSEQ multiplex PCR; TCRdb stores in-frame clones only, minus some. The sample lists roughly 70,000 clones, 75% to 95% occurring once. The specimen was peripheral blood, collected in the first trimester of pregnancy. The receptors were sampled from a female donor with multiple sclerosis, enrolled in a pregnancy study. The conserved cysteine and the conserved F or W are not part of the CDR3 here.

TRBJ2-7 TRBV18 ASSLGQAPTYEQY
TRBJ1-2 TRBV18 ASSPGDSRGYT
TRBJ2-1 TRBV9 ASSPRGGDYNEQF
TRBJ2-2 TRBV7-8 ASSGFRARGTGELF
TRBJ2-7 TRBV28 ASSFGGTYEQY
TRBJ2-1 TRBV7-3 ASSLISNEQF
TRBJ2-5 TRBV15 ATSRGQQGGETQY
TRBJ1-6 TRBV5-1 ASSLRTALGDNSPLH
TRBJ1-2 TRBV9 ASSGGTGGFYGYT
TRBJ1-6 TRBV7-9 ASRSGQSNSPLH
TRBJ2-1 TRBV25-1 ASSGVSKIPYNEQF
TRBJ1-1 TRBV5-1 ASSGRLERAF
TRBJ2-2 TRBV11-2 ASSPSGTGVTGELF
TRBJ1-1 TRBV14 ASSQTWTGPNTEAF
TRBJ2-3 TRBV5-1 ASSHPSGRLTDTQY
TRBJ2-1 TRBV7-9 ASSLSGGSSYNEQF
TRBJ1-1 TRBV14 ASSPVRDRFNTEAF
TRBJ2-1 TRBV7-9 ASSSRDRVKNEQF
TRBJ1-2 TRBV7-3 ASSLRGGDYGYT
TRBJ2-1 TRBV6-1 ASSGTSYNEQF
TRBJ1-2 TRBV28 ASGAPGQGAGNYGYT
TRBJ2-5 TRBV4-1 ASSTGVGRQGETQY
TRBJ2-2 TRBV7-6 ASSLMRDTGELF
TRBJ2-1 TRBV5-1 ASTPGGMRNNEQF
TRBJ2-1 TRBV7-9 ASSFDSEGNEQF
TRBJ1-1 TRBV6-5 ASSYRGRTGYTEAF
TRBJ1-5 TRBV29-1 SVQSTGLNQPQH
TRBJ2-7 TRBV27 ASNLAGGGEQY
TRBJ2-1 TRBV6-6 ASSYSRVYNEQF
TRBJ1-1 TRBV4-1 ASSQDRRQGFTLNTEAF
TRBJ2-7 TRBV6-6 ASSRGVYEQY
TRBJ1-4 TRBV28 ASRPPGQNEKLF
TRBJ1-1 TRBV7-9 ASSLGGGYAEAF
TRBJ2-7 TRBV5-1 ASSLGPRLASEQY
TRBJ1-1 TRBV9 ASSAQGFDTEAF
TRBJ1-2 TRBV7-8 ASSLDGGRYGYT
TRBJ1-4 TRBV5-1 ASSLGGGMGEKLF
TRBJ1-2 TRBV30 AWRPQGAGGYT
TRBJ1-2 TRBV18 ASSPTEANYGYT
TRBJ2-2 TRBV5-1 ASTLEGAGELF
TRBJ1-1 TRBV7-9 ASSSTPTEAF
TRBJ1-2 TRBV9 ASSFGQANYGYT
TRBJ1-1 TRBV29-1 SPGQDMNTEAF
TRBJ1-6 TRBV2 ASRQTKAPLH
TRBJ1-4 TRBV5-1 ASSLDRPNEKLF